The 17 T cell receptor beta chains in this list originate from one sample, sequenced in a study of OX40 agonist ivuxolimab in advanced cancers. Only in-frame clones appear in the TCRdb table, and some are missing; sequencing was by immunoSEQ multiplex PCR. The sample shows tens of thousands of clones, more than 85% of them seen only once. The sample in question was CD4+ or CD8+ T cells sorted from blood, obtained in a trial of the OX40 agonist ivuxolimab. The receptors were sampled from an adult with an advanced solid tumor such as melanoma, head and neck, liver or kidney cancer.

This chain joins TRBV15 and TRBJ1-1; D unresolved. The germline V gene encodes CDR1 LNHNV and CDR2 YYDKDF (reference sequence). The CDR3 length is 15 residues. V dropped 0 bases and J dropped 6 bases, with 14 bases sitting between them. CDR3 DNA sequence: TGTGCCACCAGCAGAGATTTAATACGAGATCCTGAAGCTTTCTTT. Protein: CATSRDLIRDPEAFF.

This chain uses TRBV5-1 with TRBJ1-1; no clear D gene. V lost 4 bases, J lost 0 bases, and 13 bases lay in between. Germline V gives CDR1 SGHRS, CDR2 YFSETQ. CDR3 length equals 15 residues. The CDR3 is CASSRAAGVNTEAFF. The CDR3 DNA reads TGCGCCAGCAGCCGAGCGGCAGGTGTGAACACTGAAGCTTTCTTT.

This chain links TRBV5-1 with TRBJ1-1; 8 bases are a match to TRBD1. Germline lookup yields CDR1 SGHRS and CDR2 YFSETQ. The CDR3 is 14 residues long. V lost 6 bases to trimming and J lost 7 bases; unmatched junction nucleotides: 11. CDR3 coding DNA: TGCGCCAGCACCGGACAGGGACGAGGTGGTGAAGCTTTCTTT. Translating gives CASTGQGRGGEAFF.

This clone appeared once. V usage is TRBV6-1 and J usage is TRBJ1-1; tentative D call: TRBD1 (6 bases). The V end lost 0 bases, the J end lost 3 bases, and 8 bases lay between the germline ends. The CDR3 has 14 amino acids. Germline CDR1 reads MNHNS; CDR2 reads SASEGT. In DNA, the CDR3 is TGTGCCAGCAGTGAAGCGGGGGGCTACACTGAAGCTTTCTTT. Translation gives CASSEAGGYTEAFF.

This chain connects TRBV11-2 to TRBJ2-7; D is unresolved. Trimming took 2 bases from V and 1 from J, leaving 9 bases between them. The germline V gene encodes CDR1 SGHAT and CDR2 FQNNGV. The CDR3 spans 14 residues. The CDR3 region has the DNA TGTGCCAGCAGCTTACGTCTCTCTTCCTACGAGCAGTACTTC. This translates into CASSLRLSSYEQYF.

V usage is TRBV5-1 and J usage is TRBJ2-7; D remains ambiguous. Germline CDR1 and CDR2: SGHRS and YFSETQ. Trimming stripped 4 bases from V and 1 base from J, with 15 bases between. There are 15 residues in the CDR3. For the CDR3, the DNA is TGCGCCAGCAGCCCGAGGCCAGGCCATTCCTACGAGCAGTACTTC. The encoded protein is CASSPRPGHSYEQYF.

This rearrangement joins TRBV5-6 to TRBJ2-1, with 7 bases matching TRBD1. J gave up 6 bases and V 3 bases, and 9 bases lay outside the gene matches. Germline V gives CDR1 SGHDT, CDR2 YYEEEE. The CDR3 is 15 residues long. For the CDR3, the DNA is TGTGCCAGCAGCTCCACTAGGGGGCCTCTCAATGAGCAGTTCTTC. It translates to CASSSTRGPLNEQFF.

V gene TRBV19 combines with J gene TRBJ2-7; D could derive from TRBD1 or TRBD2 (5 bases each). V was trimmed by 6 bases and J by 0 bases, leaving 18 bases between them. The V gene's germline CDR1 is LNHDA and CDR2 SQIVND (reference sequence). CDR3 length equals 16 residues. CDR3 sequence (DNA): TGTGCCAGTAGCCCAGGGTTGCTAACTAGCTCCTACGAGCAGTACTTC. The encoded protein is CASSPGLLTSSYEQYF.

This sequence joins TRBV27 and TRBJ2-5; 7 bases fit TRBD1. The CDR3 totals 15 residues. V lost 6 bases to trimming and J lost 5 bases; unmatched junction nucleotides: 12. Germline CDR1 is MNHEY and CDR2 is SMNVEV (reference sequence). CDR3 in amino acids: CASRDFLGGWETQYF. CDR3 sequence (DNA): TGTGCCAGCAGAGATTTCTTAGGGGGCTGGGAGACCCAGTACTTC.

This rearrangement joins TRBV11-2 to TRBJ2-5, with 7 nucleotides matching TRBD2. The V gene's germline CDR1 is SGHAT and CDR2 FQNNGV. The V gene end was trimmed by 4 bases and the J gene end by 5 bases; junction bases not matched to a gene: 13. This CDR3 spans 16 amino acids. In nucleotides, the CDR3 is TGTGCCAGCAGCTACGGACTAGTATCAGGGCCGGAGACCCAGTACTTC. It translates to CASSYGLVSGPETQYF.

This rearrangement joins TRBV7-9 to TRBJ1-1; D gene ambiguous. There are 14 residues in the CDR3. V lost 1 base to trimming and J lost 0 bases, with 6 bases between them. Germline CDR1 is SEHNR and CDR2 is FQNEAQ (reference sequence). CDR3 sequence reads: CASSLGQLNTEAFF. The CDR3, as DNA: TGTGCCAGCAGCTTAGGTCAGCTGAACACTGAAGCTTTCTTT.

The chain has TRBV5-1 and TRBJ1-3; no clear D. Germline V gene sequence: CDR1 SGHRS, CDR2 YFSETQ. The CDR3 is made up of 13 amino acids. Between the trimmed V and J ends, which lost 2 bases and 4 bases, there was a span of 7 bases. The CDR3 coding sequence is TGCGCCAGCAGCTTTAATACGGGAAACACCATATATTTT. This gives the protein CASSFNTGNTIYF.

The J gene is TRBJ2-6, the V gene TRBV28, with D perhaps matching TRBD1 (6 bases). The germline V and J ends were trimmed by 7 bases and 2 bases, with 9 bases remaining between them. The CDR3 spans 14 residues. Germline values: CDR1 MDHEN, CDR2 SYDVKM. CDR3 sequence reads: CASTQGPGANVLTF. Here the CDR3 DNA reads TGTGCCAGCACGCAGGGGCCTGGGGCCAACGTCCTGACTTTC.

This clone was seen once. The chain links TRBV6-5 to TRBJ2-5; D is perhaps TRBD1 or TRBD2 (6 bases each). The CDR3 loop spans 14 amino acids. Germline loops: CDR1 MNHEY, CDR2 SVGAGI. V was shortened by 2 bases and J by 1 base, with 8 bases between the two germline ends. CDR3 nucleotide sequence: TGTGCCAGCAGTTACCCGGGGGCCCAAGAGACCCAGTACTTC. Protein sequence: CASSYPGAQETQYF.

The V and J genes are TRBV5-5 and TRBJ2-7, with D possibly being TRBD2 (5 bases). Germline assignment: CDR1 SGHKS and CDR2 YYEKEE (reference sequence). Trimming shortened V by 0 bases and J by 2 bases, and 15 bases separated the two germline ends. This CDR3 is 16 amino acids long. Here the CDR3 reads CASSLGWRAQAYEQYF. The DNA of the CDR3 is TGTGCCAGCAGCTTGGGGTGGCGGGCCCAGGCCTACGAGCAGTACTTC. Full variable domain (rest looked up from reference TRBV5-5 and TRBJ2-7): DAGVTQSPTHLIKTRGQQVTLRCSPISGHKSVSWYQQVLGQGPQFIFQYYEKEERGRGNFPDRFSARQFPNYSSELNVNALLLGDSALYLCASSLGWRAQAYEQYFGPGTRLTVT.

The chain uses TRBV27 and TRBJ2-7, with D possibly being TRBD2 (6 bases). Trimming removed 0 bases at V and 2 bases at J, with 14 bases between. There are 16 residues in the CDR3. The germline CDR1 and CDR2 sequences are MNHEY and SMNVEV (reference sequence). The DNA for the CDR3 is TGTGCCAGCAGTTTATCTTCTGGCGGGAACCCCTACGAGCAGTACTTC. This gives the protein CASSLSSGGNPYEQYF.

The chain combines TRBV7-3 with TRBJ2-5; 9 bases line up with TRBD2. This CDR3 region has 15 residues. V was clipped by 1 base and J by 5 bases; unmatched bases: 5. Germline V gives CDR1 SGHTA, CDR2 FQGTGA. CDR3 nucleotides: TGTGCCAGCAGCTTAAATAGCGGGAGTGTGGAGACCCAGTACTTC. Its protein is CASSLNSGSVETQYF.